This TCR beta chain was profiled in a study of cytotoxic CD8 clonotypes in ibrutinib-treated CLL. Study in general: There were 10 to 11 relapsed/refractory patients and about 14 treatment-naive patients, and fewer than 18 were IGHV unmutated. Responses comprised 25 or so partial and 2 complete; at median roughly 66 months, 14 remained remitted and around twelve progressed.

In this sample, this clone turned up a few times. T cells were sequenced at a targeted depth of 1 in 200,000 to 1 in 1 million. Data came from immunoSEQ multiplex PCR; TCRdb stores just in-frame clones and leaves some out. This sample has roughly 52,000 clones, with around 53% found just once. The CDR3 contains 14 residues. Per the germline V gene, CDR1 is WNHNN and CDR2 is SYGVQD (reference sequence). V was clipped by 2 bases and J by 3 bases, with 9 bases between them. The specimen was PBMCs, collected after 12 months of ibrutinib treatment. The clonotype originates from a human donor with chronic lymphocytic leukemia. The chain recombines TRBV10-1 with TRBJ2-3, with a possible D match to TRBD1 (7 bases). The CDR3 bases are TGCGCCAGCAGTGAGGCAGGGGGGACAGATACGCAGTATTTT. This sequence encodes CASSEAGGTDTQYF.